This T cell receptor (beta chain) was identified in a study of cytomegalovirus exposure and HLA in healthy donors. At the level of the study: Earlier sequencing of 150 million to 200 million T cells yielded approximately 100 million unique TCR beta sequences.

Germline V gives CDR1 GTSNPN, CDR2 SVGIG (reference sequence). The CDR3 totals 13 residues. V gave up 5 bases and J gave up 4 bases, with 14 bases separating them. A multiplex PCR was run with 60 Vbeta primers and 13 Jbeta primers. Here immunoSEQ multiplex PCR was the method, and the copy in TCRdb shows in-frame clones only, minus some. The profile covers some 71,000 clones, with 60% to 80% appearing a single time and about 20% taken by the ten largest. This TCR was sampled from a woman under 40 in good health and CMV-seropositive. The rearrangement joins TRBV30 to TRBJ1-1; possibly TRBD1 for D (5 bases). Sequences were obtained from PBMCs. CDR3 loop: CAWAGTIGTEAFF. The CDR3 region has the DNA TGTGCCTGGGCGGGGACCATCGGCACTGAAGCTTTCTTT.